The 23 T cell receptor beta chains reported below all come from one sample, sequenced in a study of T cells in Graves' hyperthyroidism and ophthalmopathy. The source material, RNA transcripts, was used to amplify TCR beta CDR3 regions. HTBI primers were the set used in a first-round RT-PCR of the TCR CDR3. TCRdb re-called the multiplex PCR reads with MiXCR, one entry per CDR3 protein. The sample records around 99,000 distinct CDR3 sequences, about 16% being singletons. The specimen was blood. Receptors were obtained from a woman aged 50 to 60 with Graves' hyperthyroidism.

In this sample, this clonotype turned up many times. The chain has TRBV20-1 and TRBJ2-3, with 9 nucleotides matching TRBD2. There are 14 residues in the CDR3. Per germline, CDR1 DFQATT and CDR2 SNEGSKA (reference sequence). J gave up 3 bases and V 4 bases, and 5 bases lay outside the gene matches. The CDR3 nucleotides are TGCAGTGCTACTTGGGCGGGAGGGACAGATACGCAGTATTTT. Amino acid sequence: CSATWAGGTDTQYF.

In its sample, this clonotype was seen many times. The V gene is TRBV13, the J gene TRBJ2-7; TRBD2 matches at 10 bases. This CDR3 has 19 residues. Germline V gives CDR1 PRHDT, CDR2 FYEKMQ (reference sequence). The junction had 14 bases not matched to a gene; V was cut back by 0 bases and J by 3 bases. The CDR3 DNA is TGTGCCAGCAGCTTAGGCAGGCTAGCGGGAGAGTCCCCCCACTACGAGCAGTACTTC. It translates to CASSLGRLAGESPHYEQYF.

In this sample, this clonotype turned up many times. V and J are TRBV7-8 and TRBJ2-1; 16 nucleotides agree with TRBD2. Germline lookup yields CDR1 SGHVS and CDR2 FQNEAQ. V lost 5 bases to trimming and J lost 7 bases; unmatched junction nucleotides: 11. The CDR3 runs to 18 residues. CDR3 in amino acids: CASSILTGTSGRGNEQFF. In nucleotides, the CDR3 is TGTGCCAGCAGCATCCTCACCGGGACTAGCGGGAGGGGGAATGAGCAGTTCTTC.

Many counts were recorded for this clonotype. V gene TRBV5-5 combines with J gene TRBJ2-3; D is unclear. V lost 1 base, J lost 0 bases, and 6 bases lay in between. CDR3 length: 14 amino acids. Germline values: CDR1 SGHKS, CDR2 YYEKEE (reference sequence). The chain's CDR3 is CASSLTWSTDTQYF. The CDR3 DNA sequence: TGTGCCAGCAGCTTGACGTGGAGCACAGATACGCAGTATTTT.

The table lists this clonotype with many counts. The chain employs TRBV11-2 and TRBJ1-2, with no clear D. Trimming left V 5 bases short and J 5 bases short, with 12 bases between. From germline, CDR1 is SGHAT and CDR2 FQNNGV. The CDR3 is 13 amino acids. CDR3 in DNA: TGTGCCAGCAGCCAACTCGGCCTATATGGCTACACCTTC. Amino acid sequence: CASSQLGLYGYTF.

Concerning this clonotype itself: It is likely a read error, because the conserved phenylalanine at the end of the CDR3 is missing. This rearrangement joins TRBV9 to TRBJ1-3; D unresolved. The CDR3 has 14 residues. The germline V and J ends were trimmed by 7 bases and 0 bases, with 11 bases remaining between them. Per the germline V gene, CDR1 is SGDLS and CDR2 is YYNGEE. Here the CDR3 reads CASCPTRSGNTIYL. CDR3 DNA: TGTGCCAGCTGCCCCACTCGCTCTGGAAACACCATATATCTT.

In its sample, this clonotype was seen many times. The V and J genes are TRBV5-1 and TRBJ2-1; D might be TRBD2 (6 bases). CDR1 is SGHRS and CDR2 is YFSETQ in the germline V gene. The CDR3 contains 14 residues. V was trimmed by 1 base and J by 3 bases, leaving 8 bases between them. Here the CDR3 reads CASSLTSLYNEQFF. CDR3 nucleotide sequence: TGCGCCAGCAGCTTGACTAGCCTCTACAATGAGCAGTTCTTC.

This clonotype was found many times. The gene calls are TRBV20-1 and TRBJ1-6; D not certain. From germline, CDR1 is DFQATT and CDR2 SNEGSKA (reference sequence). The V end was cut by 7 bases, the J end by 10 bases, with 14 bases between. CDR3 length equals 12 residues. CDR3 sequence (DNA): TGCAGTGTGGCACCCCCTTCCTCACCCCTCCACTTT. It is translated as CSVAPPSSPLHF.

This clonotype has a count of ten or more. The chain joins TRBV6-1 to TRBJ2-7; D is unresolved. V lost 6 bases and J lost 0, with 9 bases in between. This CDR3 is built from 13 residues. Germline assignment: CDR1 MNHNS and CDR2 SASEGT. The CDR3 sequence: CASRTESSYEQYF. DNA for the CDR3: TGTGCCAGCAGGACGGAGAGCTCCTACGAGCAGTACTTC.

This clonotype has a count of ten or more. The rearrangement uses TRBV7-2 and TRBJ2-5, with unresolved D. The germline V gene has CDR1 SGHTA and CDR2 FQGNSA. The CDR3 has 15 residues. Trimming removed 3 bases from V and 5 bases from J, with 16 bases in between. DNA of the CDR3: TGTGCCAGCAGCTTCGGTGGGTTCCGTCGGGAGACCCAGTACTTC. The encoded protein is CASSFGGFRRETQYF.

This clonotype appeared many times. The chain combines TRBV27 with TRBJ2-5, with unresolved D. CDR3 length: 15 residues. V dropped 5 bases and J dropped 2 bases, with 15 bases sitting between them. Germline CDR1 reads MNHEY; CDR2 reads SMNVEV (reference sequence). In DNA, the CDR3 is TGTGCCAGCAGTCCCTCGCGGTTACGGCAAGAGACCCAGTACTTC. Translation gives CASSPSRLRQETQYF.

This clonotype appeared many times. J is TRBJ2-2 and V is TRBV2; TRBD1 matches 8 bases. The V gene end was trimmed by 7 bases and the J gene end by 0 bases; junction bases not matched to a gene: 4. The CDR3 sequence is 15 residues long. Germline V gives CDR1 SNHLY, CDR2 FYNNEI. CDR3 DNA: TGTGCCAGCAACGGACAGGGTCCGAACACCGGGGAGCTGTTTTTT. Its translation is CASNGQGPNTGELFF.

Ten or more counts support this clonotype. The chain combines TRBV29-1 with TRBJ2-5; 7 bases are shared with TRBD1. Germline V gene data show CDR1 as SQVTM and CDR2 as ANQGSEA. With V trimmed by 6 bases and J by 2 bases, 3 bases remained unmatched. The CDR3 is 12 amino acids. CDR3 nucleotide sequence: TGCAGCGTCTTGGGACAGCAAGAGACCCAGTACTTC. As protein: CSVLGQQETQYF.

The table lists this clonotype with many counts. The rearrangement joins TRBV7-9 to TRBJ1-3; no definite D call. Germline V gene lookup returns CDR1 SEHNR and CDR2 FQNEAQ (reference sequence). V was trimmed by 5 bases and J by 5 bases, leaving 7 bases between them. CDR3 size: 12 residues. The CDR3 nucleotides are TGTGCCAGCAGCCTACAGAGAAACACCATATATTTT. It encodes CASSLQRNTIYF.

This clonotype was detected ten times or more. This chain joins TRBV6-2 or TRBV6-3 and TRBJ2-5; 7 bases map to TRBD2. The CDR3 runs to 16 residues. With 6 bases clipped from V and 2 bases from J, the junction kept 12 bases outside the gene matches. In germline, CDR1 is MNHEY, CDR2 SVGEGT. The CDR3 coding sequence is TGTGCCAGCAGATCCTCGGGAGCGGGAAGGCAAGAGACCCAGTACTTC. Translated: CASRSSGAGRQETQYF.

This clonotype was detected ten times or more. V is TRBV12-3 or TRBV12-4 and J is TRBJ1-5, with 9 bases identical to TRBD1. The CDR3 covers 16 residues. The V and J ends lost 4 bases and 1 base, in that order; junction bases with no gene match: 5. The CDR3 DNA reads TGTGCCAGCAGTTCTAACAGGGGGCTAAGCAATCAGCCCCAGCATTTT. Translation gives CASSSNRGLSNQPQHF.

CDR3 in amino acids: CAISEDRDNEKLFF. Written as DNA, the CDR3 is TGTGCCATCAGTGAGGACAGGGATAATGAAAAACTGTTTTTT. The chain employs TRBV10-3 and TRBJ1-4; TRBD1 aligns across 7 bases. CDR3 length: 14 amino acids. V dropped 2 bases and J dropped 4; count of bases not matched to a gene: 1. Germline CDR1 and CDR2: ENHRY and SYGVKD.

This clonotype has a count of ten or more. The gene calls are TRBV7-9 and TRBJ1-1; a possible D gene is TRBD1 (6 bases). Germline V gene data show CDR1 as SEHNR and CDR2 as FQNEAQ (reference sequence). Trimming shortened V by 6 bases and J by 4 bases, and 12 bases separated the two germline ends. The length of the CDR3 is 13 residues. The DNA of the CDR3 is TGTGCCAGCAGGCATACAGGGAGCACTGAAGCTTTCTTT. Translating gives CASRHTGSTEAFF.

This clonotype has a count of ten or more. The chain combines TRBV7-6 with TRBJ2-1; D is undetermined. CDR3 length: 12 residues. Germline-derived CDR1 and CDR2 are SGHVS and FNYEAQ. V dropped 7 bases and J dropped 4 bases, with 8 bases sitting between them. CDR3 DNA: TGTGCCAGCACCTCCCATTACAATGAGCAGTTCTTC. Protein: CASTSHYNEQFF. Combining the CDR3 with reference TRBV7-6 and TRBJ2-1 gives the whole variable domain GAGVSQSPRYKVTKRGQDVALRCDPISGHVSLYWYRQALGQGPEFLTYFNYEAQQDKSGLPNDRFSAERPEGSISTLTIQRTEQRDSAMYRCASTSHYNEQFFGPGTRLTVL.

This clonotype was recorded a few times. The rearrangement links TRBV2 to TRBJ2-2; TRBD2 aligns across 9 bases. Germline assignment: CDR1 SNHLY and CDR2 FYNNEI. The CDR3 extends over 15 amino acids. Trimming removed 5 bases from V and 4 bases from J; junction bases left unmatched: 5. The CDR3 spells CASSSSGRGTGELFF. CDR3 DNA: TGTGCCAGCAGTAGTAGCGGGAGAGGCACCGGGGAGCTGTTTTTT.

This clonotype was seen ten or more times. The gene calls are TRBV7-9 and TRBJ2-7, with D hard to call. Trimming removed 2 bases from V and 5 bases from J, with 10 bases in between. Germline assignment: CDR1 SEHNR and CDR2 FQNEAQ (reference sequence). The CDR3 contains 13 residues. The CDR3 sequence: CASSLYLRNEQYF. The CDR3 DNA reads as TGTGCCAGCAGCTTATACTTGCGGAACGAGCAGTACTTC.

The V gene is TRBV6-1, the J gene TRBJ2-4; TRBD2 might be the D (6 bases). The V and J ends lost 5 bases and 4 bases respectively, with 15 bases between them. Looked up from germline, CDR1 is MNHNS and CDR2 is SASEGT. The CDR3 has 15 amino acids. The CDR3 region has the DNA TGTGCCAGCAGTCGACGAGCGGGTACTAAAAACATTCAGTACTTC. Translated: CASSRRAGTKNIQYF.

The chain is built from TRBV7-7 and TRBJ1-5; D uncertain. Trimming cost V 8 bases and J 1 base, with 18 bases left between them. The CDR3 spans 16 residues. Germline CDR1 and CDR2: SSHAT and FNYEAQ (reference sequence). The CDR3 sequence: CASGWSRGASNQPQHF. The CDR3 DNA reads as TGTGCCAGCGGGTGGAGTCGGGGTGCCAGCAATCAGCCCCAGCATTTT.